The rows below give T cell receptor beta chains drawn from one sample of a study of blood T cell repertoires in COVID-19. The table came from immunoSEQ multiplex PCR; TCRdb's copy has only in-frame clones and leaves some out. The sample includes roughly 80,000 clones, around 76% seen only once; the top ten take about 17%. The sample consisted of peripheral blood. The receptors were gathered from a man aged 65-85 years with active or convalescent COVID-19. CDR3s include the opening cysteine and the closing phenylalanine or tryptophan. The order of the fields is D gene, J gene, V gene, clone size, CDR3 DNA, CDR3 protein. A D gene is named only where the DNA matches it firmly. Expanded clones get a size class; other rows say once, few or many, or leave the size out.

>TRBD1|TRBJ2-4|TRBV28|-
TGTGCCAGCAGTACCATGTGGAGGACAGGGGGATTTTCGGGCAAAAACATTCAGTACTTC
CASSTMWRTGGFSGKNIQYF
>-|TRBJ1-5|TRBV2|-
TGTGCCAGCAATTCAGGGTTAGAGCAGCCCCAGCATTTT
CASNSGLEQPQHF
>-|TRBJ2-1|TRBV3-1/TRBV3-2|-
TGTGCCAGCAGCCGGTTGGACTCCCCATACAATGAGCAGTTCTTC
CASSRLDSPYNEQFF
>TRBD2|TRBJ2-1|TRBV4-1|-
TGCGCCAGCAGCCAAGCGGGGGGGACTGAAAATGAGCAGTTCTTC
CASSQAGGTENEQFF
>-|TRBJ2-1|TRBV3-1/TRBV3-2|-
TGTGCCAGCAGCCAAGATCTCGCGACGTCGGGTGAGCAGTTCTTC
CASSQDLATSGEQFF
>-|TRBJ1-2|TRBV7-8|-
TGTGCCAGCAGCTTAGGCAAGGGGAACTATGGCTACACCTTC
CASSLGKGNYGYTF
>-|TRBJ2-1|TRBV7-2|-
TGTGCCAGCAGCTTCTCCCCCTCAGGGAAGCAGTTCTTC
CASSFSPSGKQFF
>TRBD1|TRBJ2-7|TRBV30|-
TGTGCCTGGTCCCGGGACAGTAACTACGAGCAGTACTTC
CAWSRDSNYEQYF
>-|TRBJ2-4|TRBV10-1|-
TGCGCCAGCAGTGAGTCCACCAAAAACATTCAGTACTTC
CASSESTKNIQYF
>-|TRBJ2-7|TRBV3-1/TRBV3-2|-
TGTGCCAGCAGCCAAGTTTCAGGAAGCTACGAGCAGTACTTC
CASSQVSGSYEQYF
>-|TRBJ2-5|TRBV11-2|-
TGTGCCAGCAGCTTTGAGGACAGCCAAGAGACCCAGTACTTC
CASSFEDSQETQYF
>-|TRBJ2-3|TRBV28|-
TGTGCCAGCAGTACCGTGACAGGCACAGATACGCAGTATTTT
CASSTVTGTDTQYF
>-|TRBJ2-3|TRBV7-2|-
TGTGCCAGCAGCCGGGACTTTAGCACAGATACGCAGTATTTT
CASSRDFSTDTQYF
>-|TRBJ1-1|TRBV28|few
TGTGCCAGCAGTACTCATCAAAAAGACACTGAAGCTTTCTTT
CASSTHQKDTEAFF
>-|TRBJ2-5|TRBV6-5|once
TGTGCCAGCAAAAAGTGGGGGGACCAAGAGACCCAGTACTTC
CASKKWGDQETQYF
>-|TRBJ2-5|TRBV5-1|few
TGCGCCAGCAGGGAAGAATGGGGCAAAGGGGAGACCCAGTACTTC
CASREEWGKGETQYF
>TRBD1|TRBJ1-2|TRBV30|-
TGTGCCTGGAATCGGGACAGTGGCTATGGCTACACCTTC
CAWNRDSGYGYTF
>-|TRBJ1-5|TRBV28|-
TGTGCCAGCAGTTTAGTGGCAGGGTTAGGGCCCCAGCATTTT
CASSLVAGLGPQHF
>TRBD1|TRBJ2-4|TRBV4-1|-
TGCGCCAGCAGTGACAGGGGGATAGCCAAAAACATTCAGTACTTC
CASSDRGIAKNIQYF
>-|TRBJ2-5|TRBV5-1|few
TGCGCCACAAAAACGGGGGGCCTCCAAGAGACCCAGTACTTC
CATKTGGLQETQYF
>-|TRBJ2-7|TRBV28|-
TGTGCCAGCAGTTCCTCCTCCTACGAGCAGTACTTC
CASSSSSYEQYF
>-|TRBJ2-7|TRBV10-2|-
TGCGCCAGCAGTGACCAGGGGGCGCGGGAGGAGCAGTACTTC
CASSDQGAREEQYF
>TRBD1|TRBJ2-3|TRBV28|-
TGTGCCAGCAGTCTGACCAGGGGGCAGGCCCAGAAGTATTTT
CASSLTRGQAQKYF
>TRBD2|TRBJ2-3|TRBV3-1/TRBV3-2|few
TGTGCCAGCAGCCCTGTCGTCTTCACTAGCGGGGGGGAAGATACGCAGTATTTT
CASSPVVFTSGGEDTQYF
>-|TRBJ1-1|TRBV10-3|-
TGTGCCATCTCTATGACAGGAGGAGGTAGGACCACTGAAGCTTTCTTT
CAISMTGGGRTTEAFF
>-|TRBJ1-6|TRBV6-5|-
TGTGCCAGCAGCCCGAGCTCCTATAATTCACCCCTCCACTTT
CASSPSSYNSPLHF
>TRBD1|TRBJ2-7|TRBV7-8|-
TGTGCCAGCAGCACAGGACAGGGACGCGAGCAGTACTTC
CASSTGQGREQYF
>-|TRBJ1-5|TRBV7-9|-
TGTGCCAGCAGCCCCAGGGATGGGCCCCAGCATTTT
CASSPRDGPQHF
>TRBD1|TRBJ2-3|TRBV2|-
TGTGCCAGCAGCGCCCGTCGGACAGGGTTGGGAGATACGCAGTATTTT
CASSARRTGLGDTQYF
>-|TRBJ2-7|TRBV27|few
TGTGCCAGCAGCAAAAGGGAGGGGGTCATCGAGCAGTACTTC
CASSKREGVIEQYF
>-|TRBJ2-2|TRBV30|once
TGTGCCTGGAGTCGACAACAGGGAAACACCGGGGAGCTGTTTTTT
CAWSRQQGNTGELFF
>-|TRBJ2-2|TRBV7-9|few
TGTGCCAGCAGCTCCAGAACCGGGGAGCTGTTTTTT
CASSSRTGELFF